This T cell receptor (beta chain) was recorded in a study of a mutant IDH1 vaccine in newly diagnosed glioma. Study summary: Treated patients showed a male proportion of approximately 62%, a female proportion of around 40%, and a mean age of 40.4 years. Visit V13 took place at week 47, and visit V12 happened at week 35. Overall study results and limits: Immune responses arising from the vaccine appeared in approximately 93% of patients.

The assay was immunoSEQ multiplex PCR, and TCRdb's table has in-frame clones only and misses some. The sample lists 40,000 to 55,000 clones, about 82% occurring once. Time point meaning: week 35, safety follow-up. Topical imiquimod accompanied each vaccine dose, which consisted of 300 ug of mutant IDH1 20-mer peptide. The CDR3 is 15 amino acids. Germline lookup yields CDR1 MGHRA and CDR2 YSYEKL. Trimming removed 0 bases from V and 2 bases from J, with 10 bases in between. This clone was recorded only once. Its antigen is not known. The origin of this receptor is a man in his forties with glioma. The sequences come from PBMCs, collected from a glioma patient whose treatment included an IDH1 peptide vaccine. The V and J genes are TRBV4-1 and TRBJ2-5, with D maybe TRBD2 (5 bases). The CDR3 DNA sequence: TGCGCCAGCAGCCAAGATCTCGGAGGTCAAGAGACCCAGTACTTC. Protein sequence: CASSQDLGGQETQYF.